Listed below are T cell receptor beta chains from one sample, sequenced in a study of blood T cell repertoires in COVID-19. Here immunoSEQ multiplex PCR was the method, and the copy in TCRdb shows in-frame clones only, minus some. Of roughly 250,000 clones listed, 70% to 90% are singletons. Sequencing input: peripheral blood. These receptors all come from a man aged 40-55 years with acute or convalescent COVID-19. The CDR3 runs from the conserved cysteine through the conserved F or W. D genes are given only for firm matches. Size values are once, few and many counts, or a class for expanded clones, and some rows have none.

>TRBV5-8|.|TRBJ1-5|TRBD1
TGTGCCAGCAGCTTAGCGGGACAGGTCAATCAGCCCCAGCATTTT
CASSLAGQVNQPQHF
>TRBV11-2|.|TRBJ2-3|.
TGTGCCAGCAGCTTGGGGCTCCCAGATACGCAGTATTTT
CASSLGLPDTQYF
>TRBV6-5|.|TRBJ2-1|TRBD2
TGTGCCAGCAGTTGGCAACTAGCGGGGGGAGAGGATGAGCAGTTCTTC
CASSWQLAGGEDEQFF
>TRBV2|.|TRBJ2-3|TRBD1
TGTGCCTTACAACGGGACAGGGGCACAGATACGCAGTATTTT
CALQRDRGTDTQYF
>TRBV14|.|TRBJ2-7|TRBD2
TGTGCCAGCAGCCAATCTAGCGGGGCGTTCTACGAGCAGTACTTC
CASSQSSGAFYEQYF
>TRBV7-3|.|TRBJ1-1|.
TGTGCCAGCAGCCTCGGAGGAGGCGGGGTGGCTAGGGAAGCTTTCTTT
CASSLGGGGVAREAFF
>TRBV5-1|.|TRBJ1-2|.
TGCGCCAGCAGCCTTAACAGGGTCGACTATGGCTACACCTTC
CASSLNRVDYGYTF
>TRBV9|.|TRBJ2-7|.
TGTGCCAGCAGCGCTTCAGGGTCCTACGAGCAGTACTTC
CASSASGSYEQYF
>TRBV6-5|.|TRBJ2-3|TRBD2
TGTGCCAGCAGCCAGGGACTAGCGGGGGGGGTTACGCAGTATTTT
CASSQGLAGGVTQYF
>TRBV27|.|TRBJ1-6|.
TGTGCCAGCAGTTTAAGTCTTCAGGGGCGGAATTCACCCCTCCACTTT
CASSLSLQGRNSPLHF
>TRBV11-2|.|TRBJ1-2|.
TGTGCCAGCAGCTTATCCCCGATACTGTGGGGCTACACCTTC
CASSLSPILWGYTF
>TRBV7-2|once|TRBJ1-5|.
TGTGCCAGCAGCTTCTACAGCAATCAGCCCCAGCATTTT
CASSFYSNQPQHF
>TRBV5-4|once|TRBJ2-7|.
TGTGCCAGCAGCCCAGGGGGGCCCCCCTACGAGCAGTACTTC
CASSPGGPPYEQYF
>TRBV4-2|once|TRBJ2-5|TRBD1
TGTGCCAGCAGCCAAACGACAGGGTTCGAGACCCAGTACTTC
CASSQTTGFETQYF
>TRBV5-1|.|TRBJ2-7|.
TGCGCCAGCGCAGGGAATCGCGAGCAGTACTTC
CASAGNREQYF